A selection of T cell receptor beta chains follows, all from one sample in a study of cytomegalovirus exposure and HLA in healthy donors. Generated by immunoSEQ multiplex PCR, the TCRdb table keeps only in-frame clones and is missing some. This repertoire shows roughly 220,000 clones, about 89% found once; its top ten account for approximately 0.99%. The sequenced sample consisted of PBMCs. The receptors stem from a young woman in good health and CMV-seronegative. CDR3s include the opening cysteine and the closing phenylalanine or tryptophan. Fields, in order: clone size, J gene, D gene, V gene, CDR3 DNA, CDR3 protein. D genes are given only for firm matches. Clone sizes are given selectively: once, few, many, or a class where the clone is expanded.

-	TRBJ2-1	-	TRBV11-3	TGTGCCAGCAGCTTAGATGTCGGGAAGAGCAATGAGCAGTTCTTC	CASSLDVGKSNEQFF
-	TRBJ2-3	TRBD2	TRBV30	TGTGCCTTGTCGGTAGCCGGGAGGGCATCGGGTACGCAGTATTTT	CALSVAGRASGTQYF
-	TRBJ2-3	TRBD2	TRBV30	TGTGCCTGGAGTGGGCCAGCGGGATCGCGCACAGATACGCAGTATTTT	CAWSGPAGSRTDTQYF
-	TRBJ2-1	-	TRBV6-5	TGTGCCAGCAGTTACTCCGGGAGGCAGTTCTTC	CASSYSGRQFF
-	TRBJ1-1	-	TRBV6-6	TGTGCCAGCAGTTACACCGGACAGTGGAACACTGAAGCTTTCTTT	CASSYTGQWNTEAFF
-	TRBJ1-4	TRBD1	TRBV6-5	TGTGCCAGCAGTGTGGACAGGGATAATGAAAAACTGTTTTTT	CASSVDRDNEKLFF
-	TRBJ2-7	-	TRBV28	TGTGCCACCCTGACTGACTACGAGCAGTACTTC	CATLTDYEQYF
-	TRBJ2-7	TRBD1	TRBV19	TGTGCCAGTAGTGGGACCGGATCTGCCGGGACAGACATATACGAGCAGTACTTC	CASSGTGSAGTDIYEQYF
once	TRBJ2-2	-	TRBV7-8	TGTGCCAGCAGCTTCGACAGGCGGCAAGGCACCGGGGAGCTGTTTTTT	CASSFDRRQGTGELFF
-	TRBJ2-3	TRBD2	TRBV28	TGTGCCAGCAGTTTAGGGGGGGTCCTTACGCAGTATTTT	CASSLGGVLTQYF
-	TRBJ2-1	TRBD2	TRBV10-1	TGCGCCAGCAGTCCGGGAGGTTTTAGTGAGCAGTTCTTC	CASSPGGFSEQFF
-	TRBJ1-1	-	TRBV4-1	TGCGCCAGCAGCCGAGCAATGGGCCTGAACACTGAAGCTTTCTTT	CASSRAMGLNTEAFF
-	TRBJ2-7	-	TRBV27	TGTGCCAGCAGTTTACAAAGGGCAGGGGACGAGCAGTACTTC	CASSLQRAGDEQYF
-	TRBJ1-5	TRBD1	TRBV27	TGTGCCAGCAGTTTAGGTGGACAGGAGAGGTTGGCCCAGCATTTT	CASSLGGQERLAQHF
-	TRBJ1-4	TRBD1	TRBV9	TGTGCCAGCAGCGGACAGGGGGCTCCTAATGAAAAACTGTTTTTT	CASSGQGAPNEKLFF
-	TRBJ1-2	-	TRBV25-1	TGTGCCAGCAGTGAATATTTAGGAGTCCATGGCTACACCTTC	CASSEYLGVHGYTF
-	TRBJ2-3	-	TRBV5-8	TGTGCCAGCAGCTTGGCCCTCGGGACACTTCCTAGCACAGATACGCAGTATTTT	CASSLALGTLPSTDTQYF
-	TRBJ1-5	TRBD1	TRBV19	TGTGCCAGTAGTATTACAGGGGGCAATCAGCCCCAGCATTTT	CASSITGGNQPQHF
few	TRBJ2-7	TRBD2	TRBV27	TGTGCCAGCAGTTGGCTAGCGGGAGGGCCGCGGGAGCAGTACTTC	CASSWLAGGPREQYF
-	TRBJ2-5	-	TRBV5-8	TGTGCCAGCAGCCTCCTACGCGGAGAGACCCAGTACTTC	CASSLLRGETQYF
few	TRBJ2-7	TRBD2	TRBV19	TGTGCCAGTAGGCCCGGACTAGTGGGACTCTACGAGCAGTACTTC	CASRPGLVGLYEQYF
-	TRBJ1-2	-	TRBV10-1	TGCGCCAGCAGCTCACAGTCCAACTATGGCTACACCTTC	CASSSQSNYGYTF
-	TRBJ1-5	-	TRBV19	TGTGCCAGTAGAGATGAACTTTTAGCTAGCAATCAGCCCCAGCATTTT	CASRDELLASNQPQHF
-	TRBJ2-2	-	TRBV29-1	TGCAGCGTTGCTTGGGGGGGCGACGGGGAGCTGTTTTTT	CSVAWGGDGELFF
-	TRBJ2-7	TRBD2	TRBV29-1	TGCAGCGTTGAAATCCTTGGTAGCGGGATGGACTACGAGCAGTACTTC	CSVEILGSGMDYEQYF
-	TRBJ1-5	-	TRBV4-1	TGCGCCAGCAGCCAAGTGGGGAGCAGTCAGCCCCAGCATTTT	CASSQVGSSQPQHF
-	TRBJ1-3	-	TRBV25-1	TGTGCCAGCAGTGAATTTGGGACGGGAGATTCTGGAAACACCATATATTTT	CASSEFGTGDSGNTIYF
-	TRBJ2-7	-	TRBV5-1	TGCGCCAGCAGCTCATTCTCCTACGAGCAGTACTTC	CASSSFSYEQYF
-	TRBJ2-1	TRBD2	TRBV7-9	TGTGCCAGCAGTCCCCGTGGGACTAGAGGTAATGAGCAGTTCTTC	CASSPRGTRGNEQFF
-	TRBJ1-1	TRBD1	TRBV28	TGTGCCAGCAACAGGGGAGATTATGAAGCTTTCTTT	CASNRGDYEAFF
-	TRBJ2-7	TRBD2	TRBV5-1	TGCGCCAGCAGCCCCGGACTAGCGGGAGAGAAATCCTACGAGCAGTACTTC	CASSPGLAGEKSYEQYF
-	TRBJ1-2	TRBD1	TRBV5-8	TGTGCCAGCAGCCGACAGGGCGGCTACACCTTC	CASSRQGGYTF
-	TRBJ2-1	TRBD2	TRBV10-1	TGCGCCAGCAGTGGATATGGGACTAGCGGGAGGGCAAATGAGCAGTTCTTC	CASSGYGTSGRANEQFF
-	TRBJ1-1	-	TRBV29-1	TGCAGCGTTGGGGCTGGCGGAGGAATGAACACTGAAGCTTTCTTT	CSVGAGGGMNTEAFF
-	TRBJ1-1	-	TRBV25-1	TGTGCCAGCAGTGACTCCCAACGGACAGCGAACACTGAAGCTTTCTTT	CASSDSQRTANTEAFF
-	TRBJ1-3	TRBD1	TRBV5-4	TGTGCCAGCAGCTTGGAGTTCCGGGACAGGGGGACGGCTGGAAACACCATATATTTT	CASSLEFRDRGTAGNTIYF
-	TRBJ2-1	TRBD2	TRBV14	TGTGCCAGCAGCCAAACTAGCGGATATTACAATGAGCAGTTCTTC	CASSQTSGYYNEQFF
-	TRBJ1-2	TRBD1	TRBV11-2	TGTGCCAGCAGATCCGACAGGGGTAACTATGGCTACACCTTC	CASRSDRGNYGYTF
-	TRBJ2-5	TRBD1	TRBV27	TGTGCCAGCAGCCGGGGACAGGGGACGGGAGAGACCCAGTACTTC	CASSRGQGTGETQYF
-	TRBJ2-7	-	TRBV9	TGTGCCAGCAGCGTAGGGGGGGGCGCAACCTACGAGCAGTACTTC	CASSVGGGATYEQYF
-	TRBJ2-5	TRBD2	TRBV10-1	TGCGCCAGCAGCTCAACGGGACTAGCGGCTCAAGAGACCCAGTACTTC	CASSSTGLAAQETQYF
-	TRBJ1-5	-	TRBV10-3	TGTGCCATCAGTGATGGAGGCCAGCCCCAGCATTTT	CAISDGGQPQHF
-	TRBJ1-5	-	TRBV6-5	TGTGCCAGCAGCCACATCCAGCCCCAGCATTTT	CASSHIQPQHF
-	TRBJ2-7	TRBD1	TRBV27	TGTGCCAGCAGCGCCACCGGGACAGAATACGAGCAGTACTTC	CASSATGTEYEQYF
-	TRBJ2-1	TRBD2	TRBV5-1	TGCGCCAGCAGCTCGGGACTAATTAGCAATGAGCAGTTCTTC	CASSSGLISNEQFF
few	TRBJ2-7	-	TRBV7-9	TGTGCCAGCAGCTTAGCTTACAGGGAAACAAGGCACGAGCAGTACTTC	CASSLAYRETRHEQYF
few	TRBJ2-7	-	TRBV30	TGTGCCTGGAGTGTAGGGGGTTACGAGCAGTACTTC	CAWSVGGYEQYF
-	TRBJ1-5	-	TRBV11-3	TGTGCCAGCAGCTTATCCGGGGAGGGAGCTCAGCCCCAGCATTTT	CASSLSGEGAQPQHF
-	TRBJ1-1	TRBD1	TRBV29-1	TGCAGCGTTGGACCTCCAGGGGGCACTGAAGCTTTCTTT	CSVGPPGGTEAFF
once	TRBJ2-7	TRBD2	TRBV7-9	TGTGCCAGCAGCCCGCTTCGAGGCGGGAGATCGGTTGAGCAGTACTTC	CASSPLRGGRSVEQYF
-	TRBJ1-5	-	TRBV18	TGTGCCAGCTCACCCACGGGTGAGCAGCCCCAGCATTTT	CASSPTGEQPQHF
-	TRBJ1-2	-	TRBV7-2	TGTGCCAGCAGCCCGGCCCCAGGGGTCCCCTATGGCTACACCTTC	CASSPAPGVPYGYTF